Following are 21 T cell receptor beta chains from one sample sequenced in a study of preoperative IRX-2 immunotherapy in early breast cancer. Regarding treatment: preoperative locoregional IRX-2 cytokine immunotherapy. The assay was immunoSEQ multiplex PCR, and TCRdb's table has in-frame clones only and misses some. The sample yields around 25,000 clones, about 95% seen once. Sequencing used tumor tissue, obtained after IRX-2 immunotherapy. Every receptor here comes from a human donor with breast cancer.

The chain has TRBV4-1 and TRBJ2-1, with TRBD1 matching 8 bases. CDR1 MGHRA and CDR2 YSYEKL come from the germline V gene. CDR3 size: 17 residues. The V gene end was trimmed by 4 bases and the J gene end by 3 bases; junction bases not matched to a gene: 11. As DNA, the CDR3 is TGCGCCAGCAGCCGTCCTGGCCGGGACAGGAACTACAATGAGCAGTTCTTC. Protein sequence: CASSRPGRDRNYNEQFF.

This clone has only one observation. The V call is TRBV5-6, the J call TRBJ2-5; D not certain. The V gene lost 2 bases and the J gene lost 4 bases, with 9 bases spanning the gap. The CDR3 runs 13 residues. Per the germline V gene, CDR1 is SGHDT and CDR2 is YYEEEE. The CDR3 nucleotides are TGTGCCAGCAGCTTTTTCGGCCGAGAGACCCAGTACTTC. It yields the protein CASSFFGRETQYF.

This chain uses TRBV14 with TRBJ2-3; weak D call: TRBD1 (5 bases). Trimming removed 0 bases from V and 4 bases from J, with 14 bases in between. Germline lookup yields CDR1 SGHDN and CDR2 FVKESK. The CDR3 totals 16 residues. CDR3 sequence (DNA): TGTGCCAGCAGCCAAGATCTTGGCAGGGTTGCAGATACGCAGTATTTT. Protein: CASSQDLGRVADTQYF.

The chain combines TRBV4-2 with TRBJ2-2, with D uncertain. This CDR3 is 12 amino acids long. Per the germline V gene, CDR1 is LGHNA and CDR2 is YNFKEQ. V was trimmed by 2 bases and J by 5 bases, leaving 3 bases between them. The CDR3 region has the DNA TGTGCCAGCAGCCAATTAACCGGGGAGCTGTTTTTT. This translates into CASSQLTGELFF.

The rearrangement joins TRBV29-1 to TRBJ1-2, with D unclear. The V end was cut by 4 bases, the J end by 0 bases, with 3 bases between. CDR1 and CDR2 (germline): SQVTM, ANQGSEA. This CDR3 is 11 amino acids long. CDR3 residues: CSVGTNYGYTF. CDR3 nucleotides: TGCAGCGTTGGTACTAACTATGGCTACACCTTC.

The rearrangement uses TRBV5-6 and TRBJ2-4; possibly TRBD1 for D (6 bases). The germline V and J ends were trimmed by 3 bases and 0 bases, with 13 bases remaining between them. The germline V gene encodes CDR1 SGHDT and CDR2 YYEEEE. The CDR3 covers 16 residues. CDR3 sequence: CASSWRQELAKNIQYF. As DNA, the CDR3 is TGTGCCAGCAGCTGGAGACAGGAACTAGCCAAAAACATTCAGTACTTC.

The CDR3 protein is CASSLALAGVGNEQFF. The CDR3 DNA is TGTGCCAGCAGCTTAGCCTTAGCGGGTGTCGGGAATGAGCAGTTCTTC. This chain uses TRBV7-8 with TRBJ2-1; 7 bases are shared with TRBD2. Germline-derived CDR1 and CDR2 are SGHVS and FQNEAQ. With 0 bases clipped from V and 7 bases from J, the junction kept 9 bases outside the gene matches. This CDR3 is 16 amino acids long.

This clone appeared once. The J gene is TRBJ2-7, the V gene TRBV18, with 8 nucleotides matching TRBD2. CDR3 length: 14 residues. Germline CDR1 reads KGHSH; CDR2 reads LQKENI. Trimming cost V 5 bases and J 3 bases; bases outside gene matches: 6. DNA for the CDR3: TGTGCCAGCTCATCCGGGAGGGGCCACTACGAGCAGTACTTC. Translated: CASSSGRGHYEQYF. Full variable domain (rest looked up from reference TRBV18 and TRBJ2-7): NAGVMQNPRHLVRRRGQEARLRCSPMKGHSHVYWYRQLPEEGLKFMVYLQKENIIDESGMPKERFSAEFPKEGPSILRIQQVVRGDSAAYFCASSSGRGHYEQYFGPGTRLTVT.

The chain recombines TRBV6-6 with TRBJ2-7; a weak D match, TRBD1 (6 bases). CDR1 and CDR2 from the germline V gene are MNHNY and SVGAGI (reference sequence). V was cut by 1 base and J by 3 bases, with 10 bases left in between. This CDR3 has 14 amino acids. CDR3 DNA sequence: TGTGCCAGCAGTTACTTCGGACAGATCTACGAGCAGTACTTC. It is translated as CASSYFGQIYEQYF.

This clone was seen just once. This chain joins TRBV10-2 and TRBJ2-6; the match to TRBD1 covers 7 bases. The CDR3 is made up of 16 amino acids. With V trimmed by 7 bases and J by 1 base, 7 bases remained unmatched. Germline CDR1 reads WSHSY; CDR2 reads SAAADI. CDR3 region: CASNDREGSGANVLTF. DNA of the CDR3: TGCGCCAGCAACGACAGGGAAGGTTCTGGGGCCAACGTCCTGACTTTC.

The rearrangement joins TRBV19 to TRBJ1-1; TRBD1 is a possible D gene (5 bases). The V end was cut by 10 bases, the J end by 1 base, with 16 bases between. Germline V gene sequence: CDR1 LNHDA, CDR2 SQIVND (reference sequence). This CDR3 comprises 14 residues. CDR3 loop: CATVSGTSNTEAFF. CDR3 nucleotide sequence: TGTGCCACTGTATCCGGGACGTCGAACACTGAAGCTTTCTTT.

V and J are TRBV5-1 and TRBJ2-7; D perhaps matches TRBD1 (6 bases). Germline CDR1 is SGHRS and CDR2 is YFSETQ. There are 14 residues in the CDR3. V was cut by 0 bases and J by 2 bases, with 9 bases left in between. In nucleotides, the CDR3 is TGCGCCAGCAGCTTGGTTCAGGGGCCCTACGAGCAGTACTTC. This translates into CASSLVQGPYEQYF.

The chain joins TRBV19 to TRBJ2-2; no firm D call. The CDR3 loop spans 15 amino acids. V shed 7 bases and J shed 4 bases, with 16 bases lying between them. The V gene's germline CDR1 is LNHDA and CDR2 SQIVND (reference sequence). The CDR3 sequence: CASTGRTEFTGELFF. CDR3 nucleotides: TGTGCCAGTACGGGCAGGACCGAATTCACCGGGGAGCTGTTTTTT.

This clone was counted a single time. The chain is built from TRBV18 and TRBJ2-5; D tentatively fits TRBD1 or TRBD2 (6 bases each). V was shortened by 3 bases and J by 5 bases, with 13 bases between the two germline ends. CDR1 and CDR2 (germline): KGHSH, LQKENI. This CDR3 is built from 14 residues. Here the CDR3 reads CASSPQGSGETQYF. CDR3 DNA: TGTGCCAGCTCACCCCAGGGGAGCGGGGAGACCCAGTACTTC.

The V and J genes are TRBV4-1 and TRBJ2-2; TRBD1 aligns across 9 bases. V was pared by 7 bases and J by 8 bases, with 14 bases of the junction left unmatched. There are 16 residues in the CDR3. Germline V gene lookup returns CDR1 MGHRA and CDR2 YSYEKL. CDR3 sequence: CASTRDGTGWKGELFF. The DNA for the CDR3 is TGCGCCAGCACCCGGGACGGGACAGGGTGGAAGGGGGAGCTGTTTTTT.

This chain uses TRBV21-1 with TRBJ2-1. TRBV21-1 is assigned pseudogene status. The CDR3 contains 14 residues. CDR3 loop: CASSNGLKVDEQFF. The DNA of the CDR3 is TGTGCCAGCAGCAATGGCCTAAAGGTCGATGAGCAGTTCTTC.

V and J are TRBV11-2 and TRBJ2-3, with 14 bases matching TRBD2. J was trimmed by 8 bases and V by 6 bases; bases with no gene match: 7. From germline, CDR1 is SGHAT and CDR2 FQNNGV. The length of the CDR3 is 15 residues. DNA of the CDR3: TGTGCCAGCAGTGAGACTAGCGGGGGGGCGAGTACGCAGTATTTT. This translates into CASSETSGGASTQYF.

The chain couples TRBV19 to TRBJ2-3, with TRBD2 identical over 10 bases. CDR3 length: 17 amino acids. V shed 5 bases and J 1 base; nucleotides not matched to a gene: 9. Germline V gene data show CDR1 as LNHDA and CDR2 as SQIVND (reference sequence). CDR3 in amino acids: CASSAQRTSGGTDTQYF. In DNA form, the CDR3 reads TGTGCCAGTAGTGCCCAGAGGACTAGCGGAGGCACAGATACGCAGTATTTT.

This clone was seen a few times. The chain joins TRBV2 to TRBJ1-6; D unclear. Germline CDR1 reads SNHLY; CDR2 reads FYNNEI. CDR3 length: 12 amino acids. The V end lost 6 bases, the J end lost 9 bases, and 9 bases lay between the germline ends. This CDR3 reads CASRGFSSPLHF. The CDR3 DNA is TGTGCCAGCAGGGGGTTCAGTTCACCCCTCCACTTT.

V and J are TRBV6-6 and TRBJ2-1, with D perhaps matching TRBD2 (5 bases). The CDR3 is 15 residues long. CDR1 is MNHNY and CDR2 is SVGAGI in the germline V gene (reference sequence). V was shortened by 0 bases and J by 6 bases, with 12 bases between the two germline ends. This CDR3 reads CASSYSGEGPNEQFF. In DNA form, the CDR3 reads TGTGCCAGCAGTTACTCAGGCGAGGGTCCCAATGAGCAGTTCTTC.

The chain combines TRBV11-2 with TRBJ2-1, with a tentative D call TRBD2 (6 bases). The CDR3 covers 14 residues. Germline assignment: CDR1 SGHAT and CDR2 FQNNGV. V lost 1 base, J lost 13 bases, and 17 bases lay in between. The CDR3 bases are TGTGCCAGCAGCTTAGTCGGGACTGGTTGGCTTCAGTTCTTC. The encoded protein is CASSLVGTGWLQFF.